This is a list of T cell receptor beta chains from one sample in a study of cytomegalovirus exposure and HLA in healthy donors. Clones were sequenced by immunoSEQ multiplex PCR, and TCRdb holds only the in-frame ones, with some missing. The table records about 98,000 clones, about three quarters of them present only once. Sequenced input: PBMCs. Receptors originate from a man aged 60 to 75 in good health and CMV-seropositive. Both conserved end residues are part of each CDR3. A D gene is named only where the DNA matches it firmly. Not every row has a clone size; where given, it reads once, few, many or a size class.

abundance | j_gene | v_gene | d_gene | CDR3aa | CDR3nt
- | TRBJ2-1 | TRBV6-1 | TRBD1 | CASWWQGANNEQFF | TGTGCCAGCTGGTGGCAGGGGGCCAACAATGAGCAGTTCTTC
few | TRBJ2-2 | TRBV28 | TRBD2 | CASSFAGGNTGELFF | TGTGCCAGCAGTTTTGCGGGGGGGAACACCGGGGAGCTGTTTTTT
- | TRBJ2-3 | TRBV9 | - | CASSVGVTEPTDTQYF | TGTGCCAGCAGCGTAGGGGTCACGGAGCCGACAGATACGCAGTATTTT
- | TRBJ1-6 | TRBV10-1 | - | CASSDPNSPLHF | TGCGCCAGCAGTGACCCGAATTCACCCCTCCACTTT
- | TRBJ2-7 | TRBV2 | - | CASSEAGGGVDEQYF | TGTGCCAGCAGTGAAGCAGGAGGGGGGGTGGACGAGCAGTACTTC
- | TRBJ2-2 | TRBV4-1 | - | CASSQGSGKNTGELFF | TGCGCCAGCAGCCAAGGGTCGGGTAAAAACACCGGGGAGCTGTTTTTT
- | TRBJ2-2 | TRBV18 | TRBD1 | CASSPQGAMNTGELFF | TGTGCCAGCTCACCACAGGGGGCGATGAACACCGGGGAGCTGTTTTTT
- | TRBJ2-1 | TRBV27 | TRBD1 | CASRQGAYNEQFF | TGTGCCAGCCGACAGGGGGCTTACAATGAGCAGTTCTTC
- | TRBJ2-7 | TRBV2 | TRBD2 | CASSYKPGLADDEQYF | TGTGCCAGCAGTTATAAACCGGGACTAGCGGATGACGAGCAGTACTTC
few | TRBJ1-5 | TRBV6-5 | - | CASSYTPDQPQHF | TGTGCCAGCAGTTACACTCCCGATCAGCCCCAGCATTTT
- | TRBJ2-7 | TRBV2 | - | CASGAGAGYEQYF | TGTGCCAGCGGGGCGGGGGCCGGCTACGAGCAGTACTTC
once | TRBJ1-1 | TRBV19 | - | CASSIGLGPAPTEAFF | TGTGCCAGTAGTATAGGCCTGGGGCCGGCCCCCACTGAAGCTTTCTTT
- | TRBJ2-2 | TRBV19 | TRBD2 | CASSFIPGRAGELFF | TGTGCCAGTAGTTTCATCCCTGGGAGGGCCGGGGAGCTGTTTTTT
- | TRBJ2-5 | TRBV5-6 | - | CASSLEGQLVETQYF | TGTGCCAGCAGCCTGGAGGGACAACTAGTAGAGACCCAGTACTTC
medium-sized | TRBJ2-2 | TRBV7-9 | - | CASSLYEGGITGELFF | TGTGCCAGCAGCTTATACGAGGGGGGGATCACCGGGGAGCTGTTTTTT
- | TRBJ1-1 | TRBV19 | - | CASNQQGNTEAFF | TGTGCCAGTAACCAACAGGGGAACACTGAAGCTTTCTTT
- | TRBJ2-3 | TRBV5-4 | - | CASTRRGSTDTQYF | TGTGCCAGCACAAGGAGGGGAAGCACAGATACGCAGTATTTT
- | TRBJ2-7 | TRBV7-8 | - | CASSLDRVTYEQYF | TGTGCCAGCAGCCTGGACAGAGTCACCTACGAGCAGTACTTC
- | TRBJ2-3 | TRBV5-1 | - | CASSFRSNTDTQYF | TGCGCCAGCAGCTTCCGGAGCAACACAGATACGCAGTATTTT
- | TRBJ1-2 | TRBV2 | - | CASNAGVGYTF | TGTGCCAGCAACGCAGGGGTAGGCTACACCTTC
- | TRBJ1-4 | TRBV4-1 | - | CASSQVQGLGKLFF | TGCGCCAGCAGCCAAGTGCAGGGGTTGGGGAAACTGTTTTTT
- | TRBJ2-2 | TRBV30 | - | CAWRAGTLVGELFF | TGTGCCTGGAGGGCGGGGACCCTGGTCGGGGAGCTGTTTTTT